This TCR beta chain is drawn from a study of T cells expressing NK-cell markers. TCRdb reprocessed the 5' RACE reads and stores each CDR3 protein as one record, lacking DNA. Recorded for this sample: fewer than 300,000 distinct CDR3 sequences. The germline V gene has CDR1 SGDLS and CDR2 YYNGEE. The CDR3 consists of 17 residues. The V gene is TRBV9, the J gene TRBJ2-1; TCRdb's D gene call, TRBD1, goes unchecked for lack of DNA. The sequence was collected from a woman aged 18 to 69 in good health. The source material was blood T cells: a sorted CD56 or NKG2C T cell subset, CD4+ or CD8+ T cells, or bulk PBMC T cells (not recorded which). The CDR3 reads CASSPRGDGISYNEQFF. Full variable domain (remainder filled in from reference TRBV9 and TRBJ2-1): DSGVTQTPKHLITATGQRVTLRCSPRSGDLSVYWYQQSLDQGLQFLIQYYNGEERAKGNILERFSAQQFPDLHSELNLSSLELGDSALYFCASSPRGDGISYNEQFFGPGTRLTVL.